This T cell receptor (beta chain) was recorded in a study of T cell clones after liver transplantation. V gave up 0 bases and J gave up 0 bases, with 7 bases separating them. This CDR3 contains 15 residues. Germline CDR1 reads SGHRS; CDR2 reads YFSETQ. The repertoire was sequenced with immunoSEQ multiplex PCR; TCRdb's copy has only in-frame clones and lacks some. The table has more than 95,000 clones, around four fifths seen once. About this clone itself: Other DNA sequences in the sample encode the same CDR3.

The source was CD4+ T cells from blood, collected 47 months after liver transplant. The chain carries TRBV5-1 and TRBJ2-1; D tentatively reads TRBD1 or TRBD2 (5 bases each). The clonotype comes from a human patient who received a liver transplant. Some of the T cells might come from the graft donor. Written as DNA, the CDR3 is TGCGCCAGCAGCTTGGTGGGGGACTCCTACAATGAGCAGTTCTTC. Its protein product is CASSLVGDSYNEQFF.